Below, 4 T cell receptor beta chains from the same sample are listed, as sequenced in a study of T cell changes during pregnancy in multiple sclerosis. Produced via immunoSEQ multiplex PCR; TCRdb's table is partial and in-frame only. The sample contains about 36,000 clones, more than 75% of which appear only once. The material was CD4+ T cells from peripheral blood mononuclear cells, obtained in the first trimester of pregnancy. These receptors were collected from a female donor with multiple sclerosis, enrolled in a pregnancy study.

The rearrangement uses TRBV5-1 and TRBJ1-2, with TRBD1 matching over 8 bases. This CDR3 region has 14 residues. Trimming took 3 bases from V and 3 from J; bases not matched to a gene: 4. Germline CDR1 and CDR2: SGHRS and YFSETQ. In DNA, the CDR3 is TGCGCCAGCAGCTCGGACAGGGTTCACTATGGCTACACCTTC. The encoded protein is CASSSDRVHYGYTF.

The J gene is TRBJ2-3, the V gene TRBV29-1, with 11 bases aligning to TRBD2. Germline V gives CDR1 SQVTM, CDR2 ANQGSEA. The CDR3 sequence is 15 residues long. The ends lost 4 bases at V and 4 bases at J; junction bases unmatched: 7. In DNA form, the CDR3 reads TGCAGCGTTGGTTTGACTAGCGGGGTCTCAGATACGCAGTATTTT. Encoded protein: CSVGLTSGVSDTQYF.

Concerning this clone: The sample has other DNA sequences that encode this CDR3 too. The chain recombines TRBV5-6 with TRBJ2-3; 10 bases are shared with TRBD2. Germline lookup yields CDR1 SGHDT and CDR2 YYEEEE. V trimming: 4 bases; J trimming: 0 bases; junction bases outside the gene matches: 14. There are 19 residues in the CDR3. The CDR3 sequence is CASSAPGLATTPSTDTQYF. The CDR3 nucleotides are TGTGCCAGCAGCGCTCCGGGACTAGCGACGACACCTAGCACAGATACGCAGTATTTT.

The DNA for the CDR3 is TGTGCCAGCAAAAGACGGGGGACCTATGGTGGCTACACCTTC. Its protein product is CASKRRGTYGGYTF. This chain joins TRBV6-5 and TRBJ1-2; a possible D gene is TRBD1 (5 bases). Germline assignment: CDR1 MNHEY and CDR2 SVGAGI. The CDR3 is made up of 14 amino acids. V gave up 7 bases and J gave up 7 bases, with 19 bases separating them.